One and the same sample provided the 15 T cell receptor beta chains below, sequenced in a study of cytomegalovirus exposure and HLA in healthy donors. It was with 60 Vbeta and 13 Jbeta primers that the PCR ran. Clones were sequenced by immunoSEQ multiplex PCR, and TCRdb holds only the in-frame ones, with some missing. This listing includes some 75,000 clones. The sequencing input was PBMCs. Receptors were obtained from a man aged 40-49 years in good health and CMV-seronegative.

This chain links TRBV30 with TRBJ1-5; 11 nucleotides match TRBD1. Germline V gene lookup returns CDR1 GTSNPN and CDR2 SVGIG (reference sequence). This CDR3 is 15 amino acids long. V lost 2 bases, J lost 3 bases, and 3 bases stayed unmatched. This CDR3 reads CAWSWTGGPNQPQHF. In nucleotides, the CDR3 is TGTGCCTGGAGTTGGACAGGGGGCCCCAATCAGCCCCAGCATTTT.

This chain links TRBV15 with TRBJ1-3; D is undetermined. V lost 0 bases, J lost 0 bases, and 9 bases lay in between. The CDR3 is 16 residues long. Germline V gene sequence: CDR1 LNHNV, CDR2 YYDKDF (reference sequence). The CDR3 reads CATSRDRSVSGNTIYF. The CDR3 coding sequence is TGTGCCACCAGCAGAGATCGTTCAGTCTCTGGAAACACCATATATTTT.

The rearrangement uses TRBV5-5 and TRBJ2-7; 7 nucleotides agree with TRBD1. V trimming: 4 bases; J trimming: 2 bases; junction bases outside the gene matches: 12. Germline V gene lookup returns CDR1 SGHKS and CDR2 YYEKEE (reference sequence). CDR3 size: 16 residues. CDR3 DNA sequence: TGTGCCAGCAGCGGGTTAGGGGGCGGCGGACCCTACGAGCAGTACTTC. Protein: CASSGLGGGGPYEQYF.

This chain connects TRBV7-9 to TRBJ1-5, with TRBD1 matching over 7 bases. The ends lost 5 bases at V and 5 bases at J; junction bases unmatched: 3. CDR3 size: 13 residues. Germline CDR1 reads SEHNR; CDR2 reads FQNEAQ (reference sequence). CDR3 loop: CASSPGQYQPQHF. The CDR3 region has the DNA TGTGCCAGCAGCCCGGGACAGTATCAGCCCCAGCATTTT.

The genes are TRBV29-1 and TRBJ2-1; 11 nucleotides match TRBD2. In germline, CDR1 is SQVTM, CDR2 ANQGSEA. Losses at the gene ends were 0 bases for V and 3 bases for J; bases not matched to a gene: 1. The CDR3 is made up of 15 amino acids. The CDR3 sequence is CSVEETSGIYNEQFF. The CDR3, as DNA: TGCAGCGTTGAAGAGACTAGCGGGATCTACAATGAGCAGTTCTTC.

This chain links TRBV6-4 with TRBJ2-6; D is uncertain. The CDR3 has 16 residues. The ends were cut back, 2 bases at V and 0 bases at J, with 8 bases in the middle. The germline CDR1 and CDR2 sequences are MRHNA and SNTAGT. CDR3 DNA sequence: TGTGCCAGCAGTGACGCGGCAGTCTCTGGGGCCAACGTCCTGACTTTC. It is translated as CASSDAAVSGANVLTF.

CDR3 protein: CASSSDRGRTGELFF. In DNA form, the CDR3 reads TGTGCCAGCAGCTCGGACAGGGGCCGCACCGGGGAGCTGTTTTTT. The chain is built from TRBV11-3 and TRBJ2-2, with 9 bases identical to TRBD1. Germline lookup yields CDR1 SGHNT and CDR2 YENEEA. Trimming at V came to 4 bases and at J to 4 bases, leaving 4 bases not matched to a gene. The CDR3 sequence is 15 residues long.

The chain has TRBV6-1 and TRBJ2-1; TRBD2 is a possible D gene (6 bases). This CDR3 has 13 amino acids. In germline, CDR1 is MNHNS, CDR2 SASEGT. The CDR3 coding sequence is TGTGCGTCCCGGGGGAGCTCCTACAATGAGCAGTTCTTC. Amino acid sequence: CASRGSSYNEQFF.

V usage is TRBV7-2 and J usage is TRBJ1-3, with D hard to call. V was shortened by 1 base and J by 9 bases, with 13 bases between the two germline ends. CDR1 is SGHTA, CDR2 FQGNSA, per germline. CDR3 size: 14 residues. Written as DNA, the CDR3 is TGTGCCAGCAGCTTAGGCGGCACTTCAAGCACCATATATTTT. It codes for CASSLGGTSSTIYF. Full variable domain (rest looked up from reference TRBV7-2 and TRBJ1-3): GAGVSQSPSNKVTEKGKDVELRCDPISGHTALYWYRQSLGQGLEFLIYFQGNSAPDKSGLPSDRFSAERTGGSVSTLTIQRTQQEDSAVYLCASSLGGTSSTIYFGEGSWLTVV.

The chain has TRBV29-1 and TRBJ2-3; the match to TRBD2 covers 8 bases. CDR1 and CDR2 (germline): SQVTM, ANQGSEA. The CDR3 contains 14 residues. Germline trimming cut 4 bases from V and 1 base from J; bases unmatched to any gene: 4. The CDR3 loop reads CSVGDGGGTDTQYF. DNA for the CDR3: TGCAGCGTTGGGGACGGGGGGGGCACAGATACGCAGTATTTT.

The chain is built from TRBV4-3 and TRBJ1-5, with D uncertain. The length of the CDR3 is 15 residues. Germline V gene sequence: CDR1 LGHNA, CDR2 YSLEER. The V end lost 0 bases, the J end lost 2 bases, and 8 bases lay between the germline ends. This CDR3 reads CASSQDIAGNQPQHF. CDR3 coding DNA: TGCGCCAGCAGCCAAGATATAGCAGGCAATCAGCCCCAGCATTTT.

The chain is built from TRBV27 and TRBJ1-1; D might be TRBD1 (6 bases). Trimming cost V 6 bases and J 1 base, with 15 bases left between them. CDR1 is MNHEY, CDR2 SMNVEV, per germline (reference sequence). The CDR3 is 15 amino acids. The CDR3 DNA reads as TGTGCCAGCAGACCCTGGACAGAACAGAACACTGAAGCTTTCTTT. This sequence encodes CASRPWTEQNTEAFF.

The chain links TRBV10-3 to TRBJ2-3; 7 bases agree with TRBD1. The CDR3 covers 14 residues. From germline, CDR1 is ENHRY and CDR2 SYGVKD. The junction had 6 bases not matched to a gene; V was cut back by 6 bases and J by 3 bases. The CDR3: CAISADRATDTQYF. The CDR3 DNA reads TGTGCCATCAGCGCTGACAGGGCGACAGATACGCAGTATTTT.

CDR3 nucleotide sequence: TGCGCCAGCGCCCCGGGGACAGGGTGGTCGGATACGCAGTATTTT. Residues: CASAPGTGWSDTQYF. The chain couples TRBV4-3 to TRBJ2-3; the match to TRBD1 covers 9 bases. With 8 bases clipped from V and 6 bases from J, the junction kept 12 bases outside the gene matches. This CDR3 is built from 15 residues. Germline CDR1 and CDR2: LGHNA and YSLEER.

V and J are TRBV9 and TRBJ2-3; TRBD2 aligns across 10 bases. Germline V CDR1 and CDR2: SGDLS, YYNGEE. V dropped 0 bases and J dropped 1; count of bases not matched to a gene: 5. The CDR3 has 17 amino acids. CDR3 residues: CASSVALAGVGTDTQYF. CDR3 nucleotide sequence: TGTGCCAGCAGCGTAGCTCTAGCGGGAGTAGGCACAGATACGCAGTATTTT.